The clone carrying this TCR beta chain was counted ten times or more. Its antigen remains unknown. This sample stems from a study of blood T cells in healthy people across ages. Then a second PCR, running roughly 7 to 11 cycles, was carried out with a sample-barcoded 5' primer and a J-beta primer mix. Every cDNA molecule carried a tag from a template-switch adaptor bearing 12 random nucleotides. TCRdb redid the calling of the 5' RACE reads with MiXCR, one entry per CDR3 protein. Here the sample spans roughly 640,000 distinct CDR3 sequences, approximately 30% being singletons. Findings of the study overall: Diversity was higher, and naive CD4+ cells more numerous, in long-lived donors than in aged donors.

The origin of this receptor is a woman older than 75 in good health. The sample was blood.

The CDR3 loop reads CASSPERQGLDNEQFF. The CDR3 nucleotides are TGCGCCAGCAGCCCCGAAAGACAGGGGCTTGACAATGAGCAGTTCTTC. V and J are TRBV4-1 and TRBJ2-1, with 8 positions matching TRBD1. V was pared by 4 bases and J by 5 bases, with 10 bases of the junction left unmatched. This CDR3 is built from 16 residues. The germline V gene has CDR1 MGHRA and CDR2 YSYEKL.